Listed here is a single T cell receptor beta chain. No cognate antigen has been identified for it. Base quality data are lacking; no much larger clone is found one base away. The CDR3 measures 14 amino acids from cysteine to phenylalanine. Only the CDR3 DNA stays, 42 bases, in frame from base 1. V loses 1 base of germline sequence and J loses 1 base, and the interval between the two ends is 10 bases. From the germline V gene (reference sequence), CDR1 is DFQATT and CDR2 is SNEGSKA. This specimen's treatment or condition label, per the study, means: live attenuated yellow fever vaccine strain. Two biological replicates of bulk PBMCs were collected at each blood-draw timepoint. PBMCs were isolated from peripheral blood using a standard Ficoll-Paque protocol. TriZol was used to extract RNA from bulk PBMCs, from CD4 and CD8 fractions, and from dextramer-positive and dextramer-negative fractions. TCR cDNA was synthesized by 5'RACE template switching, which introduced a universal primer site and unique molecular identifiers. Priming for cDNA synthesis came from both the TCR alpha and TCR beta constant segments. Library amplification involved two PCR steps, and the second step added sample barcodes and sequencing adapters. Sequencing of the libraries was done on either Illumina HiSeq 2500 (2x100 bp) or NovaSeq (2x150 bp). In the source study's methods: Reads were demultiplexed and collapsed into UMI consensus sequences with MIGEC, and V(D)J alignment was performed with MiXCR. Clonotypes responding to the vaccine were identified with edgeR on replicate PBMC samples, with the criteria of FDR below 0.01 and a log2 fold change above 5 up to day 15. CD4 or CD8 identity was assigned to each bulk clonotype according to whether the clonotype was present at higher abundance in the sequenced CD4 repertoire or the sequenced CD8 repertoire. The public sequencing data were trimmed at Q25 with fastp and processed into clonotypes with MiXCR by TCRdb, which kept only in-frame beta chains. One record per CDR3 amino acid sequence lists the most common genes and DNA. The V and J calls were not made by the authors but by TCRdb's processing. The sample records hundreds of thousands of distinct CDR3 sequences, 8% to 9.5% of which are singletons. The biggest ten clones account for roughly a sixth of the sample.

This sample was taken from a study of T cells after yellow fever vaccination (dated by TCRdb to about 2019). For the wider study: The SMART-Seq v4 Ultra Low Input RNA kit was used to prepare libraries from fractions with low cell numbers. Bulk PBMC replicates and cell subsets were isolated from blood drawn at multiple timepoints before and after both primary and secondary immunization. Two healthy male donors, one aged 18 to 29 and one aged 30 to 40 years, made up the cohort. Bulk TCR alpha and beta repertoires were sequenced longitudinally to track T-cell clones before and after primary and booster YFV17D yellow fever vaccination.

General conclusions and limits of the study: A small fraction of clonotypes showed up in both the CD4 and CD8 compartments, probably as a result of convergent recombination. Most clones expanded after primary vaccination (around 97% of CD4 and roughly 90% of CD8) were re-detected after the booster, suggesting that broad memory maintenance occurred. Computational filtering was required because FACS-sorted repertoires could contain abundant contaminating clonotypes from the bulk population. Compared with the primary T-cell response, the secondary T-cell response was faster but weaker, reaching its peak on day 5 rather than on day 15. Because only two donors were included in the study, the extent to which the findings can be generalized is limited.

This chain joins TRBV20-1 to TRBJ2-5; the best D guess is TRBD1, with 6 bases matching. This TCR came from a man between 18 and 35 years old who received the YFV17D yellow fever vaccine. The sequencing here drew on PBMCs, taken roughly 47 days after the first yellow fever vaccination. The encoded CDR3 is CSARGQGLQETQYF. The nucleotides are TGCAGTGCTAGAGGGCAGGGGCTCCAAGAGACCCAGTACTTC.